The 30 T cell receptor beta chains given below trace back to one sample, sequenced in a study of cytomegalovirus exposure and HLA in healthy donors. Vbeta (60) and Jbeta (13) primers were used in the PCR. Repertoires were generated with immunoSEQ multiplex PCR, while TCRdb's copy carries only in-frame clones and drops some. The sample has over 100,000 clones, over 60% seen once. The sequencing sample was made of PBMCs. Receptors originate from a woman between 18 and 29 years old in good health and CMV-seropositive.

V and J are TRBV6-5 and TRBJ2-7; 12 positions match TRBD2. The CDR3 loop spans 15 amino acids. The V gene's germline CDR1 is MNHEY and CDR2 SVGAGI. Germline trimming cut 6 bases from V and 4 bases from J; bases unmatched to any gene: 7. The DNA of the CDR3 is TGTGCCAGCAGCACGACTAGCGGGAGTTTTTACGAGCAGTACTTC. This translates into CASSTTSGSFYEQYF.

This clone was counted a single time. The chain combines TRBV11-2 with TRBJ2-5, with 7 bases aligning to TRBD1. Germline CDR1 is SGHAT and CDR2 is FQNNGV. This CDR3 region has 13 residues. The J segment lost 7 bases and the V segment lost 5 bases, leaving 7 bases of the junction unmatched. The CDR3 DNA reads as TGTGCCAGCAGCCAGGGGGACGTGGGGACCCAGTACTTC. This sequence encodes CASSQGDVGTQYF.

The chain carries TRBV28 and TRBJ2-1; 7 nucleotides align to TRBD1. In germline, CDR1 is MDHEN, CDR2 SYDVKM. V was clipped by 8 bases and J by 0 bases; unmatched bases: 7. CDR3 size: 15 residues. CDR3 bases: TGTGCCAGCCTTCCGGGACAGAGCTCCTACAATGAGCAGTTCTTC. Amino acids: CASLPGQSSYNEQFF. Together with reference TRBV28 and TRBJ2-1, the CDR3 gives the full variable domain: DVKVTQSSRYLVKRTGEKVFLECVQDMDHENMFWYRQDPGLGLRLIYFSYDVKMKEKGDIPEGYSVSREKKERFSLILESASTNQTSMYLCASLPGQSSYNEQFFGPGTRLTVL.

The V gene is TRBV29-1, the J gene TRBJ2-7; 7 bases are shared with TRBD2. V trimming: 3 bases; J trimming: 6 bases; junction bases outside the gene matches: 5. CDR3 length equals 12 residues. Germline CDR1 SQVTM, CDR2 ANQGSEA. CDR3 sequence reads: CSVDTGGGEQYF. The DNA of the CDR3 is TGCAGCGTTGATACGGGAGGAGGCGAGCAGTACTTC.

The V gene is TRBV27, the J gene TRBJ2-5, with TRBD2 identical over 7 bases. V trimming: 6 bases; J trimming: 2 bases; junction bases outside the gene matches: 15. The CDR3 has 17 residues. Germline CDR1 is MNHEY and CDR2 is SMNVEV (reference sequence). The DNA for the CDR3 is TGTGCCAGCAGCCCCTTAGGGCTAGCGGAGAAACAAGAGACCCAGTACTTC. Translation: CASSPLGLAEKQETQYF.

The chain couples TRBV25-1 to TRBJ2-2; D might be TRBD2 (6 bases). This CDR3 has 14 residues. Trimming removed 10 bases at V and 4 bases at J, with 16 bases between. CDR1 and CDR2 from the germline V gene are MGHDK and SYGVNS. The CDR3: CATRDSGGTGELFF. Written as DNA, the CDR3 is TGTGCCACACGGGACTCCGGGGGCACCGGGGAGCTGTTTTTT.

CDR3 in amino acids: CASSLFRGLPNQPQHF. The CDR3 region has the DNA TGTGCCAGCAGTTTATTCAGGGGCCTCCCGAATCAGCCCCAGCATTTT. The genes are TRBV28 and TRBJ1-5; maybe TRBD1 (6 bases). The length of the CDR3 is 16 residues. V was trimmed by 1 base and J by 4 bases, leaving 14 bases between them. Germline values: CDR1 MDHEN, CDR2 SYDVKM.

The chain joins TRBV5-1 to TRBJ2-7; 7 positions agree with TRBD2. In germline, CDR1 is SGHRS, CDR2 YFSETQ. The CDR3 runs 15 residues. V shed 2 bases, J shed 0 bases, and the junction held 5 bases outside the gene matches. This CDR3 reads CASSFGGGASYEQYF. In DNA, the CDR3 is TGCGCCAGCAGCTTCGGCGGGGGTGCCTCCTACGAGCAGTACTTC.

The V and J genes are TRBV7-8 and TRBJ1-4, with 7 bases that match TRBD1. This CDR3 has 13 residues. CDR1 SGHVS and CDR2 FQNEAQ come from the germline V gene. J gave up 7 bases and V 5 bases, and 4 bases lay outside the gene matches. The CDR3: CASSLRGSEKLFF. As DNA, the CDR3 is TGTGCCAGCAGCCTCAGGGGGAGTGAAAAACTGTTTTTT.

V gene TRBV7-9 combines with J gene TRBJ1-1; a weak D match, TRBD1 (5 bases). This CDR3 region has 15 residues. V was shortened by 5 bases and J by 0 bases, with 13 bases between the two germline ends. The V gene's germline CDR1 is SEHNR and CDR2 FQNEAQ (reference sequence). The CDR3: CASSHREGLNTEAFF. Here the CDR3 DNA reads TGTGCCAGCAGCCACCGGGAGGGGCTGAACACTGAAGCTTTCTTT.

The chain recombines TRBV11-2 with TRBJ1-2, with 11 bases identical to TRBD1. The CDR3 is 18 residues long. Germline V gives CDR1 SGHAT, CDR2 FQNNGV. Losses at the gene ends were 6 bases for V and 4 bases for J; bases not matched to a gene: 16. CDR3 coding DNA: TGTGCCAGCAGACACTCTACGGGACAGGGGGATTTTGCCTATGGCTACACCTTC. It encodes CASRHSTGQGDFAYGYTF.

The genes are TRBV6-6 and TRBJ2-7, with 13 bases lining up with TRBD2. With V trimmed by 4 bases and J by 5 bases, 8 bases remained unmatched. This CDR3 is 16 amino acids long. CDR1 is MNHNY, CDR2 SVGAGI, per germline (reference sequence). CDR3 sequence (DNA): TGTGCCAGCAGTTCCCGAGGACTAGCGGGAGAGAACGAGCAGTACTTC. It translates to CASSSRGLAGENEQYF.

The V and J genes are TRBV4-2 and TRBJ2-3; weak D call: TRBD2 (6 bases). CDR1 and CDR2 from the germline V gene are LGHNA and YNFKEQ. CDR3 length equals 12 residues. Trimming took off 7 bases at V and 8 bases at J, with 13 bases between the two ends. CDR3 DNA sequence: TGTGCCAGCACCGATAGCGGTCCTACGCAGTATTTT. Translation: CASTDSGPTQYF.

The chain recombines TRBV7-3 with TRBJ2-7; D call uncertain. The V end was cut by 5 bases, the J end by 6 bases, with 11 bases between. The germline V gene encodes CDR1 SGHTA and CDR2 FQGTGA. This CDR3 comprises 12 residues. The DNA of the CDR3 is TGTGCCAGCAGCAACCCATCCGGCGAGCAGTACTTC. Its protein is CASSNPSGEQYF.

The V gene is TRBV6-6, the J gene TRBJ2-5, with a tentative D call TRBD1 (5 bases). Germline CDR1 reads MNHNY; CDR2 reads SVGAGI (reference sequence). V was pared by 5 bases and J by 5 bases, with 21 bases between. This CDR3 is 16 amino acids long. The CDR3 DNA is TGTGCCAGCAGTCCCCGCGCGGCAGGGCAATCGGAGACCCAGTACTTC. It codes for CASSPRAAGQSETQYF.

The chain carries TRBV5-1 and TRBJ2-7; 10 nucleotides match TRBD2. The CDR3 covers 18 residues. Germline loops: CDR1 SGHRS, CDR2 YFSETQ. After removal of 2 bases from V and 2 bases from J, the junction contained 13 bases not matched to a gene. CDR3 DNA: TGCGCCAGCAGCTTCTTAATTTCCGGGACTAGCGTCCCCTACGAGCAGTACTTC. The encoded protein is CASSFLISGTSVPYEQYF.

The chain employs TRBV15 and TRBJ1-1; perhaps TRBD1 as D (6 bases). The CDR3 extends over 14 amino acids. V dropped 4 bases and J dropped 3 bases, with 12 bases sitting between them. CDR1 is LNHNV, CDR2 YYDKDF, per germline (reference sequence). CDR3 in amino acids: CATSIRGHDTEAFF. The CDR3 DNA reads TGTGCCACCAGCATTCGGGGACATGACACTGAAGCTTTCTTT.

V gene TRBV11-2 combines with J gene TRBJ2-3; no firm D call. V shed 3 bases and J shed 4 bases, with 5 bases lying between them. CDR1 is SGHAT, CDR2 FQNNGV, per germline. The CDR3 consists of 12 residues. The CDR3 coding sequence is TGTGCCAGCAGCTTCAGGCCAGATACGCAGTATTTT. This gives the protein CASSFRPDTQYF.

The chain's CDR3 is CASSLTSGTYNEQFF. As DNA, the CDR3 is TGTGCCAGCAGTCTGACTAGCGGGACCTACAATGAGCAGTTCTTC. The chain joins TRBV6-5 to TRBJ2-1, with 11 bases fitting TRBD2. Looked up from germline, CDR1 is MNHEY and CDR2 is SVGAGI. The V and J ends lost 5 bases and 2 bases, in that order; junction bases with no gene match: 2. The CDR3 covers 15 residues.

The chain employs TRBV10-2 and TRBJ2-7; D gene unclear. The V gene's germline CDR1 is WSHSY and CDR2 SAAADI. Deletions cut 3 bases from V and 6 bases from J, with 6 bases between. The CDR3 runs 11 residues. CDR3 sequence (DNA): TGCGCCAGCAGTGACCGTCGCGAGCAGTACTTC. Translated: CASSDRREQYF.

V usage is TRBV15 and J usage is TRBJ2-7; D remains ambiguous. The CDR3 length is 14 residues. V was cut by 0 bases and J by 3 bases, with 9 bases left in between. The germline CDR1 and CDR2 sequences are LNHNV and YYDKDF (reference sequence). The CDR3 is CATSRERANYEQYF. DNA for the CDR3: TGTGCCACCAGCAGAGAACGAGCGAACTACGAGCAGTACTTC.

The J gene is TRBJ1-5, the V gene TRBV28, with TRBD1 identical over 11 bases. The V segment lost 5 bases and the J segment 2 bases; nucleotides outside the gene matches: 8. This CDR3 region has 17 residues. Germline V CDR1 and CDR2: MDHEN, SYDVKM. The CDR3: CASSRGTGGYGNQPQHF. In DNA, the CDR3 is TGTGCCAGCAGTAGAGGGACAGGGGGATATGGCAATCAGCCCCAGCATTTT.

This clone came up a few times. J is TRBJ2-7 and V is TRBV10-3, with TRBD2 as a possible D gene (6 bases). This CDR3 spans 16 amino acids. Trimming pared 2 bases from V and 0 bases from J, leaving 14 bases between. Germline CDR1 and CDR2: ENHRY and SYGVKD. Here the CDR3 reads CAISEPGGTASYEQYF. The CDR3, as DNA: TGTGCCATCAGTGAGCCTGGGGGGACGGCCTCCTACGAGCAGTACTTC.

This clone showed up just a few times. The rearrangement uses TRBV27 and TRBJ1-4; D uncertain. Trimming pared 5 bases from V and 8 bases from J, leaving 15 bases between. CDR3 size: 14 residues. Germline loops: CDR1 MNHEY, CDR2 SMNVEV (reference sequence). The CDR3 protein is CASSDPGEGEKLFF. For the CDR3, the DNA is TGTGCCAGCAGTGACCCCGGGGAGGGAGAAAAACTGTTTTTT.

The chain employs TRBV28 and TRBJ2-1, with 7 bases lining up with TRBD2. The ends lost 0 bases at V and 0 bases at J; junction bases unmatched: 5. CDR3 size: 17 residues. The germline V gene encodes CDR1 MDHEN and CDR2 SYDVKM. The CDR3: CASSLWVAGSSYNEQFF. CDR3 nucleotide sequence: TGTGCCAGCAGTTTATGGGTAGCGGGTAGCTCCTACAATGAGCAGTTCTTC.

The rearrangement links TRBV2 to TRBJ2-7; 9 bases match TRBD1. V lost 9 bases and J lost 2; bases outside the gene matches: 11. Germline assignment: CDR1 SNHLY and CDR2 FYNNEI. The CDR3 covers 15 residues. In nucleotides, the CDR3 is TGTGCCAGAAAACAGGGGGCTTCTTCTACCTACGAGCAGTACTTC. Translation gives CARKQGASSTYEQYF.

The genes are TRBV19 and TRBJ1-5; 9 bases agree with TRBD1. J was trimmed by 5 bases and V by 9 bases; bases with no gene match: 2. Germline CDR1 LNHDA, CDR2 SQIVND (reference sequence). The CDR3 is 12 residues long. Here the CDR3 reads CASRDRDQPQHF. The CDR3 nucleotides read TGTGCCAGCCGGGACAGGGATCAGCCCCAGCATTTT.

This chain links TRBV5-5 with TRBJ1-4; tentatively, D is TRBD1 (5 bases). Germline CDR1 SGHKS, CDR2 YYEKEE (reference sequence). Trimming left V 7 bases short and J 1 base short, with 14 bases between. There are 15 residues in the CDR3. The CDR3, as DNA: TGTGCCAGCGCCTTTGGAGGGGTAACTAATGAAAAACTGTTTTTT. This encodes CASAFGGVTNEKLFF.

The CDR3 nucleotides are TGCGCCAGCAGCCCGTGGCCTACTAGCGGGAGGGCCGGAGGTGGGGCCCAGTACTTC. Its protein is CASSPWPTSGRAGGGAQYF. V and J are TRBV5-1 and TRBJ2-5, with TRBD2 matching over 13 bases. V shed 4 bases and J 9 bases; nucleotides not matched to a gene: 21. The germline V gene encodes CDR1 SGHRS and CDR2 YFSETQ. The CDR3 totals 19 residues.

This clone was seen a handful of times. The chain links TRBV5-6 to TRBJ2-3; 13 bases are a match to TRBD2. V lost 3 bases, J lost 4 bases, and 5 bases stayed unmatched. This CDR3 is 16 amino acids long. CDR1 SGHDT and CDR2 YYEEEE come from the germline V gene. In nucleotides, the CDR3 is TGTGCCAGCAGCTCTAGACTAGCGGGAGGCCCAGATACGCAGTATTTT. It encodes CASSSRLAGGPDTQYF.